The rows below give T cell receptor beta chains drawn from one sample of a study of blood T cell repertoires in COVID-19. The table came from immunoSEQ multiplex PCR; TCRdb's copy has only in-frame clones and leaves some out. This repertoire shows 200,000 to 300,000 clones, around 80% found once; its top ten account for less than 5%. The specimen was peripheral blood. The receptors originated from a man aged 55 to 70 with acute or convalescent COVID-19. CDR3s include the opening cysteine and the closing phenylalanine or tryptophan. Fields, in order: CDR3 DNA, CDR3 protein, V gene, J gene, D gene, clone size. The D gene is left open where the match is weak. Some rows mark clone size as missing; the rest say once, few, many or name a class of expanded clone.

CDR3 DNA: TGTGCCAGTAGTACGGACAGGGGTGGGAATCAGCCCCAGCATTTT
CDR3 protein: CASSTDRGGNQPQHF
V gene: TRBV19
J gene: TRBJ1-5
D gene: TRBD1
clone size: -

CDR3 DNA: TGTGCCAGCAGCTTGGAGGCTTCACCCCTCCACTTT
CDR3 protein: CASSLEASPLHF
V gene: TRBV7-9
J gene: TRBJ1-6
D gene: -
clone size: once

CDR3 DNA: TGTGCCAGCAGTTACTCCCTAAGCACAGATACGCAGTATTTT
CDR3 protein: CASSYSLSTDTQYF
V gene: TRBV6-5
J gene: TRBJ2-3
D gene: -
clone size: -

CDR3 DNA: TGTGCCAGCAGTTTCGGGGGGAACACTGAAGCTTTCTTT
CDR3 protein: CASSFGGNTEAFF
V gene: TRBV28
J gene: TRBJ1-1
D gene: -
clone size: -

CDR3 DNA: TGCGCCAGCAGCCAGGTCCCCGGACAGGGGTATTCCTACGAGCAGTACTTC
CDR3 protein: CASSQVPGQGYSYEQYF
V gene: TRBV4-1
J gene: TRBJ2-7
D gene: TRBD1
clone size: once

CDR3 DNA: TGTGCCTGGAGTGTACAAACCCGGCAGGGTGAGGAGTTCTTC
CDR3 protein: CAWSVQTRQGEEFF
V gene: TRBV30
J gene: TRBJ2-1
D gene: -
clone size: -

CDR3 DNA: TGTGCCAGCAGTACACAGGGGGCTCAGACGACGCAGTATTTT
CDR3 protein: CASSTQGAQTTQYF
V gene: TRBV6-5
J gene: TRBJ2-3
D gene: TRBD1
clone size: -

CDR3 DNA: TGTGCCAGCAGCCAAGGACAGGGCTCCGAGCAGTACTTC
CDR3 protein: CASSQGQGSEQYF
V gene: TRBV7-3
J gene: TRBJ2-7
D gene: TRBD1
clone size: few

CDR3 DNA: TGTGCCAGCAGCGGACAGAGAGGCTACAATGAGCAGTTCTTC
CDR3 protein: CASSGQRGYNEQFF
V gene: TRBV9
J gene: TRBJ2-1
D gene: -
clone size: few

CDR3 DNA: TGTGCCAGCAGCTTAGGGCAGGGTCCTTGGCAGCCCCAGCATTTT
CDR3 protein: CASSLGQGPWQPQHF
V gene: TRBV7-2
J gene: TRBJ1-5
D gene: -
clone size: -

CDR3 DNA: TGTGCCAGCAGGCTGGGACAACGCTACACCTTC
CDR3 protein: CASRLGQRYTF
V gene: TRBV6-5
J gene: TRBJ1-2
D gene: -
clone size: -

CDR3 DNA: TGTGCCAGCAGCCCCGACAGGGACACTGAAGCTTTCTTT
CDR3 protein: CASSPDRDTEAFF
V gene: TRBV6-2/TRBV6-3
J gene: TRBJ1-1
D gene: TRBD1
clone size: -

CDR3 DNA: TGTGCCAGCTCACCACCGGGACAGGAGGCGTTTGGATCCTACGAGCAGTACTTC
CDR3 protein: CASSPPGQEAFGSYEQYF
V gene: TRBV18
J gene: TRBJ2-7
D gene: TRBD1
clone size: -

CDR3 DNA: TGTGCCAGCAGTTCCTGGACTAGCGGGAACTACAATGAGCAGTTCTTC
CDR3 protein: CASSSWTSGNYNEQFF
V gene: TRBV6-5
J gene: TRBJ2-1
D gene: TRBD2
clone size: -

CDR3 DNA: TGTGCCAGCAGCCAAGAAAGCGCACGGCTATGGGCCCAGTACTTC
CDR3 protein: CASSQESARLWAQYF
V gene: TRBV3-1/TRBV3-2
J gene: TRBJ2-5
D gene: -
clone size: -

CDR3 DNA: TGTGCCAGCAGGCGACTAGCGGGGAGCACAGATACGCAGTATTTT
CDR3 protein: CASRRLAGSTDTQYF
V gene: TRBV6-5
J gene: TRBJ2-3
D gene: TRBD2
clone size: once

CDR3 DNA: TGCGCCAGCAGCCAAGAGGGCAGGGGCACTGAAGCTTTCTTT
CDR3 protein: CASSQEGRGTEAFF
V gene: TRBV4-1
J gene: TRBJ1-1
D gene: -
clone size: -

CDR3 DNA: TGTGCCAGCAGCCACACCCTCCGGGACAGGGAGCTTGGTGGCTACACCTTC
CDR3 protein: CASSHTLRDRELGGYTF
V gene: TRBV4-2
J gene: TRBJ1-2
D gene: TRBD1
clone size: many

CDR3 DNA: TGCGCCAGCAGTGAATGGGTGGGACAGGGAGTAACTAATGAAAAACTGTTTTTT
CDR3 protein: CASSEWVGQGVTNEKLFF
V gene: TRBV10-2
J gene: TRBJ1-4
D gene: TRBD1
clone size: -

CDR3 DNA: TGTGCCTGGAGTGCCCGGGACAGGGGGCGGAATAATGAAAAACTGTTTTTT
CDR3 protein: CAWSARDRGRNNEKLFF
V gene: TRBV30
J gene: TRBJ1-4
D gene: TRBD1
clone size: -

CDR3 DNA: TGTGCCAGCAGCTCACCGGGAGCTTCCCTGGTTGGCTCCTACAATGAGCAGTTCTTC
CDR3 protein: CASSSPGASLVGSYNEQFF
V gene: TRBV6-6
J gene: TRBJ2-1
D gene: -
clone size: -

CDR3 DNA: TGTGCCAGCAGACCTGAGGGTGCTGGGGCCAACGTCCTGACTTTC
CDR3 protein: CASRPEGAGANVLTF
V gene: TRBV6-5
J gene: TRBJ2-6
D gene: -
clone size: -

CDR3 DNA: TGTGCCAGCAGCTTCTCAGGGGGCGCGATGGGCTATGGCTACACCTTC
CDR3 protein: CASSFSGGAMGYGYTF
V gene: TRBV11-2
J gene: TRBJ1-2
D gene: TRBD1
clone size: -

CDR3 DNA: TGTGCCAGCAGCTTGGCTGGGGGGATGAACACTGAAGCTTTCTTT
CDR3 protein: CASSLAGGMNTEAFF
V gene: TRBV5-4
J gene: TRBJ1-1
D gene: -
clone size: -

CDR3 DNA: TGTGCCAGCAGCGATCGGACAGGGTTGTGGAACACCATATATTTT
CDR3 protein: CASSDRTGLWNTIYF
V gene: TRBV9
J gene: TRBJ1-3
D gene: TRBD1
clone size: -

CDR3 DNA: TGTGCCAGCAGTGCCATACAGGGGCGCGGGGAGACCCAGTACTTC
CDR3 protein: CASSAIQGRGETQYF
V gene: TRBV25-1
J gene: TRBJ2-5
D gene: TRBD1
clone size: once

CDR3 DNA: TGTGCCACCCTAAAGGGGACAGGGGGCAGCGAGCAGTACTTC
CDR3 protein: CATLKGTGGSEQYF
V gene: TRBV2
J gene: TRBJ2-7
D gene: TRBD1
clone size: -

CDR3 DNA: TGTGCCAGTAGTATAGCAGTTAGCGGCTACGAGCAGTACTTC
CDR3 protein: CASSIAVSGYEQYF
V gene: TRBV19
J gene: TRBJ2-7
D gene: -
clone size: once

CDR3 DNA: TGTGCCATCAGCCCTGGGGCGGGGGGGCAAGATACGCAGTATTTT
CDR3 protein: CAISPGAGGQDTQYF
V gene: TRBV10-3
J gene: TRBJ2-3
D gene: TRBD2
clone size: -

CDR3 DNA: TGCGCCAGCAGCCAAGGCCAGGGGGCCCAGGGGGATACGCAGTATTTT
CDR3 protein: CASSQGQGAQGDTQYF
V gene: TRBV4-1
J gene: TRBJ2-3
D gene: TRBD1
clone size: -

CDR3 DNA: TGTGCCAGCCTGCCAGGGTCGGCGAACACTGAAGCTTTCTTT
CDR3 protein: CASLPGSANTEAFF
V gene: TRBV6-4
J gene: TRBJ1-1
D gene: -
clone size: -

CDR3 DNA: TGTGCTAGTGCCTCTCTCCGGACAGGGTGGGATCAGCCCCAGCATTTT
CDR3 protein: CASASLRTGWDQPQHF
V gene: TRBV12-5
J gene: TRBJ1-5
D gene: TRBD1
clone size: -

CDR3 DNA: TGCAGCGTTGAAGAGGGGCGGTCTCGCACTGAAGCTTTCTTT
CDR3 protein: CSVEEGRSRTEAFF
V gene: TRBV29-1
J gene: TRBJ1-1
D gene: -
clone size: -

CDR3 DNA: TGCAGCGTGCTCAGGGGTGAAGATACGCAGTATTTT
CDR3 protein: CSVLRGEDTQYF
V gene: TRBV29-1
J gene: TRBJ2-3
D gene: -
clone size: -

CDR3 DNA: TGTGCCAGCAGCTTAGAGGTGGCGGCTGGAAACACCATATATTTT
CDR3 protein: CASSLEVAAGNTIYF
V gene: TRBV11-2
J gene: TRBJ1-3
D gene: -
clone size: -

CDR3 DNA: TGCGCCAGCAGCCCGGGACAGGGTCCGGAGACCCAGTACTTC
CDR3 protein: CASSPGQGPETQYF
V gene: TRBV5-1
J gene: TRBJ2-5
D gene: TRBD1
clone size: -

CDR3 DNA: TGTGCCAGCAGGCACCTCGGGGGGGTCGAATACAATGAGCAGTTCTTC
CDR3 protein: CASRHLGGVEYNEQFF
V gene: TRBV28
J gene: TRBJ2-1
D gene: TRBD2
clone size: -

CDR3 DNA: TGTGCCAGTAGTCCCCGGACAGCTGTACCGAACACCGGGGAGCTGTTTTTT
CDR3 protein: CASSPRTAVPNTGELFF
V gene: TRBV19
J gene: TRBJ2-2
D gene: -
clone size: -

CDR3 DNA: TGTGCCAGCAGCCGCACCGGGAACTATGGCTACACCTTC
CDR3 protein: CASSRTGNYGYTF
V gene: TRBV5-8
J gene: TRBJ1-2
D gene: -
clone size: -

CDR3 DNA: TGTGCCAGCAGCGTCGACACTAGCGGGAGGGCCAAACTCAAGCAGTTCTTC
CDR3 protein: CASSVDTSGRAKLKQFF
V gene: TRBV7-9
J gene: TRBJ2-1
D gene: TRBD2
clone size: -

CDR3 DNA: TGTGCCAGCAGTCGCCCCGGGACAGGGATGGAGGAGACCCAGTACTTC
CDR3 protein: CASSRPGTGMEETQYF
V gene: TRBV5-4
J gene: TRBJ2-5
D gene: TRBD1
clone size: -

CDR3 DNA: TGTGCCAGCAGTTGGCGGGGGAGCTCCTACGAGCAGTACTTC
CDR3 protein: CASSWRGSSYEQYF
V gene: TRBV6-5
J gene: TRBJ2-7
D gene: TRBD2
clone size: -

CDR3 DNA: TGTGCCAGCAGCGCTAATCAGGCAGGCTACACCTTC
CDR3 protein: CASSANQAGYTF
V gene: TRBV9
J gene: TRBJ1-2
D gene: -
clone size: -

CDR3 DNA: TGCGCCAGCAGGCCGGACAGGGCATCGTCCTGGGGCTACACCTTC
CDR3 protein: CASRPDRASSWGYTF
V gene: TRBV5-1
J gene: TRBJ1-2
D gene: TRBD1
clone size: -

CDR3 DNA: TGTGCCAGCAGACTTAGACAAAACTATGGCTACACCTTC
CDR3 protein: CASRLRQNYGYTF
V gene: TRBV6-5
J gene: TRBJ1-2
D gene: -
clone size: -

CDR3 DNA: TGTGCCAGCAGCGCCTTCCCAGAGGACAGGCTTTTGGGGCAGTACTTC
CDR3 protein: CASSAFPEDRLLGQYF
V gene: TRBV7-9
J gene: TRBJ2-7
D gene: TRBD1
clone size: -

CDR3 DNA: TGTGCCAGCAGCGAAGGACAGGGTCTATTCTACGAGCAGTACTTC
CDR3 protein: CASSEGQGLFYEQYF
V gene: TRBV7-2
J gene: TRBJ2-7
D gene: TRBD1
clone size: -

CDR3 DNA: TGTGCCAGCATGACCGGGACTCGTTTTTCTGGGGTAGATGAGCAGTTCTTC
CDR3 protein: CASMTGTRFSGVDEQFF
V gene: TRBV2
J gene: TRBJ2-1
D gene: -
clone size: -

CDR3 DNA: TGCAGCGTTGAACTAGCAAGCTCCTACAATGAGCAGTTCTTC
CDR3 protein: CSVELASSYNEQFF
V gene: TRBV29-1
J gene: TRBJ2-1
D gene: -
clone size: -

CDR3 DNA: TGTGCTAGCAGCGACAGGGCGAACACCGGGGAGCTGTTTTTT
CDR3 protein: CASSDRANTGELFF
V gene: TRBV7-7
J gene: TRBJ2-2
D gene: TRBD1
clone size: -

CDR3 DNA: TGTGCCAGCAGACTAAACAATGAGCAGTTCTTC
CDR3 protein: CASRLNNEQFF
V gene: TRBV3-1/TRBV3-2
J gene: TRBJ2-1
D gene: -
clone size: -

CDR3 DNA: TGTGCCAGCAGCCCCTTGGCAGGCCAGGGAACTGAAGCTTTCTTT
CDR3 protein: CASSPLAGQGTEAFF
V gene: TRBV7-9
J gene: TRBJ1-1
D gene: -
clone size: -

CDR3 DNA: TGTGCCACTAACCCAGGGGGCGCCTCCTATAATTCACCCCTCCACTTT
CDR3 protein: CATNPGGASYNSPLHF
V gene: TRBV19
J gene: TRBJ1-6
D gene: TRBD1
clone size: -

CDR3 DNA: TGTGCCAGCAGTTACGGTTTGCGGCGACTCAGCACAGATACGCAGTATTTT
CDR3 protein: CASSYGLRRLSTDTQYF
V gene: TRBV6-2/TRBV6-3
J gene: TRBJ2-3
D gene: -
clone size: -

CDR3 DNA: TGCAGCGTTGAGATGGGGGCCGATGAAAAACTGTTTTTT
CDR3 protein: CSVEMGADEKLFF
V gene: TRBV29-1
J gene: TRBJ1-4
D gene: -
clone size: -

CDR3 DNA: TGTGCCAGCAGTTTATCGGGACAGGGGGCGCGGGGGGCCAACGTCCTGACTTTC
CDR3 protein: CASSLSGQGARGANVLTF
V gene: TRBV27
J gene: TRBJ2-6
D gene: TRBD1
clone size: few

CDR3 DNA: TGTGCCAGCAGTTACTCGGGAGGGGGGGCTAATGAAAAACTGTTTTTT
CDR3 protein: CASSYSGGGANEKLFF
V gene: TRBV6-6
J gene: TRBJ1-4
D gene: -
clone size: -

CDR3 DNA: TGTGCCAGCAGCCCGCGCGGGAGGGGGGGAGAAAAACTGTTTTTT
CDR3 protein: CASSPRGRGGEKLFF
V gene: TRBV5-5
J gene: TRBJ1-4
D gene: -
clone size: -